This section outlines one T cell receptor beta chain sequence together with its context. The antigen is unknown. The data originate from a study of regulatory T cells in long-lasting Graves disease. Construction of the TCR beta libraries employed iRepertoire HTBI primers in conjunction with Arm-PCR of CDR3 regions. TCRdb fed the multiplex PCR reads into MiXCR, producing one record per CDR3 protein. The table includes around 400,000 distinct CDR3 sequences, 20% to 25% detected once. Specified time point: persistent/refractory GD, antithyroid drugs over 5 years with positive TRAb. RNA extracted from PBMCs served as the sequencing template. Diagnosis followed American Thyroid Association guidelines for Graves' disease. A volume of approximately 10 milliliters of peripheral blood was collected in EDTA tubes. The study, taken as a whole, reports: Persistent Graves' disease cases displayed lower TCR diversity than newly diagnosed ones.

The sample in question was peripheral blood mononuclear cells (PBMCs), obtained when the disease was refractory, from a patient treated with antithyroid drugs. This clonotype was obtained from a woman between 40 and 50 years old with Graves disease.

In DNA, the CDR3 is TGTGCCAGCAGCCAGGACGGGGGCGGGTGGAACATTCAGTACTTC. It codes for CASSQDGGGWNIQYF. V usage is TRBV3-1 and J usage is TRBJ2-4, with D possibly called TRBD1 or TRBD2 (6 bases each). This CDR3 is 15 amino acids long. The ends were cut back, 3 bases at V and 7 bases at J, with 16 bases in the middle. The germline gives CDR1 LGHDT, CDR2 YNNKEL (reference sequence).